The 5 T cell receptor beta chains presented below share a single source sample, sequenced in a study of T cell changes during pregnancy in multiple sclerosis. Sequencing was performed with immunoSEQ multiplex PCR; in TCRdb, only in-frame clones are kept and a portion is missing. The sample has about 60,000 clones, around 90% seen once. Here the sequenced sample was CD4+ T cells from peripheral blood mononuclear cells, taken in the second trimester of pregnancy. The receptors come from a female donor with multiple sclerosis, enrolled in a pregnancy study.

V gene TRBV30 combines with J gene TRBJ1-1, with D maybe TRBD1 (6 bases). CDR1 and CDR2 from the germline V gene are GTSNPN and SVGIG (reference sequence). The germline V and J ends were trimmed by 6 bases and 5 bases, with 13 bases remaining between them. This CDR3 contains 12 residues. The CDR3 DNA sequence: TGTGCCTGCCAGACAGGTTTTACTGAAGCTTTCTTT. Translating it yields CACQTGFTEAFF.

The chain links TRBV5-1 to TRBJ2-1, with D possibly being TRBD1 (6 bases). Germline V gene sequence: CDR1 SGHRS, CDR2 YFSETQ. The CDR3 sequence is 13 residues long. The V end was cut by 4 bases, the J end by 5 bases, with 10 bases between. This chain's CDR3 is CASSLQGNNEQFF. DNA for the CDR3: TGCGCCAGCAGCCTACAGGGTAACAATGAGCAGTTCTTC.

This chain uses TRBV5-1 with TRBJ1-6; D uncertain. CDR3 length: 14 residues. V dropped 3 bases and J dropped 10 bases, with 14 bases sitting between them. Germline V gene sequence: CDR1 SGHRS, CDR2 YFSETQ. In DNA, the CDR3 is TGCGCCAGCAGCTCGGAGTTCGGGGAATCACCCCTCCACTTT. Protein: CASSSEFGESPLHF.

The chain links TRBV6-6 to TRBJ2-1, with TRBD2 as a possible D gene (6 bases). Trimming shortened V by 5 bases and J by 9 bases, and 17 bases separated the two germline ends. Germline V gene sequence: CDR1 MNHNY, CDR2 SVGAGI (reference sequence). The CDR3 loop spans 14 amino acids. The CDR3 DNA follows: TGTGCCAGCAGTCACCCGGCGGAGGGTGGTGAGCAGTTCTTC. Its protein product is CASSHPAEGGEQFF.

This chain uses TRBV11-2 with TRBJ2-2, with TRBD2 matching 8 bases. V lost 5 bases, J lost 8 bases, and 19 bases stayed unmatched. The germline V gene encodes CDR1 SGHAT and CDR2 FQNNGV. The CDR3 covers 18 residues. CDR3 amino acids: CASSNLGTRVSLSGELFF. The CDR3 DNA reads TGTGCCAGCAGCAACCTGGGGACTAGAGTGTCGTTGTCTGGGGAGCTGTTTTTT.